This TCR beta chain was obtained from a study of graft-versus-host responses after intestinal transplantation. Trimming took 0 bases from V and 3 from J, leaving 9 bases between them. The CDR3 is 15 amino acids. The germline CDR1 and CDR2 sequences are GTSNPN and SVGIG (reference sequence). On this clone: Its antigen is currently unknown.

Profiled with immunoSEQ multiplex PCR; TCRdb holds only in-frame clones, not every one. This sample has tens of thousands of clones, with more than 90% found just once. The chain couples TRBV30 to TRBJ1-6; D gene uncertain. The TCR originated in a human donor who received an intestinal transplant. The material was unstimulated CD4+ T cells sorted from spleen or lymph node cells, obtained before intestinal transplant. This CDR3 reads CAWSVRRNYNSPLHF. Here the CDR3 DNA reads TGTGCCTGGAGTGTCCGACGGAACTATAATTCACCCCTCCACTTT.